What follows is one T cell receptor beta chain and its context. The target of this receptor is not known. Per-base qualities were not stored, and no clone one base away is much larger. According to the study, the label for this sample's time point signals: baseline before first vaccination. Vaccinee samples were obtained from the UK trials COV001 and COV002, which included a single-blind randomized controlled phase 2/3 trial of AZD1222 (ChAdOx1 nCoV-19) in healthy adults. Trial participant PBMC samples were collected at day 0 and day 28 after the second dose for TCRbeta chain sequencing. Sequences SGHRS (CDR1) and YFSETQ (CDR2) are obtained from the germline V gene. Trimming removed 0 bases from V and 3 bases from J, leaving 16 bases between the germline ends. The CDR3 runs 16 amino acids, cysteine and phenylalanine included. Only CDR3 DNA is held: 48 bases, read in frame from base 1. These data are taken from a study of T cell responses to AZD1222 COVID-19 vaccine (dated by TCRdb to 2020 to 2022). With respect to the entire study: AZD1222 recipients given second doses at about 4 weeks or at about 12 weeks were pooled, since spike-specific TCR depth and breadth were not found to differ between the two schedules. Trial participants were enrolled by age into subgroups of 18-55, 56-69 and 70-plus years, and around 150, 29 and 61 TCR-sequenced participants, respectively, were included in these subgroups. TCR sequencing covered 233 trial participants: some 210 given two doses of AZD1222 and approximately 26 given two doses of MenACWY control vaccine.

The CDR3 regions of human TCRbeta chains were analyzed by immunosequencing. The study's own analysis went as follows. Repertoire TCRs were checked for matches against a reference library of SARS-CoV-2-specific TCRs that had been generated using the MIRA antigen-specificity platform. Breadth meant the fraction of unique TCRs that were SARS-CoV-2-associated, whereas depth meant the fraction of total T cells that were SARS-CoV-2-associated. Using the MIRA data, each spike-specific TCR was mapped to the spike region that the TCR reacts to and placed in a CD4 or CD8 class. Log10-transformed breadth and depth values were compared by one-way ANOVA with Sidak's multiple comparisons tests. Not all clones reach the TCRdb copy of this immuneACCESS table, which keeps in-frame sequences only. Checked studies attribute under half of the gap to unresolved V genes and leave the rest unexplained. V and J calls and clone size are given by that table; D and trimming were obtained from the DNA. Within this sample are roughly 100,000 clones, with roughly 90% of them counted one time only. The ten largest clones add up to 2% to 3% of the sample.

Results the study describes overall, beyond this receptor: A significant rise in spike-specific TCR breadth and depth was observed after two AZD1222 doses relative to day 0 and relative to MenACWY recipients. In the small 56-69-year group, the increase in depth fell short of significance, most likely because of low power. Because no day 14 peak-response samples were available, the repertoires could be characterized only after the peak T cell response. CD4 TCRs associated with the vaccine covered the entire spike protein, and the dominant responses were in regions 160-218 and 743-854. Participants were mostly white British, with more females than males. The authors suggested clonal diversity may have been underestimated. Conclusions about previously exposed vaccinees are limited, since just six or seven AZD1222 recipients were seropositive for SARS-CoV-2 at baseline. Reportedly, almost half of the unique spike-specific TCRs recognized epitopes lying outside the regions that are mutated in the B.1.351 and B.1.1.7 variants.

The sample was peripheral blood, taken on day 0 of AZD1222 vaccination. The chain couples TRBV5-1 to TRBJ2-7, with no D gene named confidently. This clonotype was obtained from an adult in good health. The nucleotide sequence is TGCGCCAGCAGCTTGGAAGGTCTAGGCAGTATCTACGAGCAGTACTTC. This encodes CASSLEGLGSIYEQYF.